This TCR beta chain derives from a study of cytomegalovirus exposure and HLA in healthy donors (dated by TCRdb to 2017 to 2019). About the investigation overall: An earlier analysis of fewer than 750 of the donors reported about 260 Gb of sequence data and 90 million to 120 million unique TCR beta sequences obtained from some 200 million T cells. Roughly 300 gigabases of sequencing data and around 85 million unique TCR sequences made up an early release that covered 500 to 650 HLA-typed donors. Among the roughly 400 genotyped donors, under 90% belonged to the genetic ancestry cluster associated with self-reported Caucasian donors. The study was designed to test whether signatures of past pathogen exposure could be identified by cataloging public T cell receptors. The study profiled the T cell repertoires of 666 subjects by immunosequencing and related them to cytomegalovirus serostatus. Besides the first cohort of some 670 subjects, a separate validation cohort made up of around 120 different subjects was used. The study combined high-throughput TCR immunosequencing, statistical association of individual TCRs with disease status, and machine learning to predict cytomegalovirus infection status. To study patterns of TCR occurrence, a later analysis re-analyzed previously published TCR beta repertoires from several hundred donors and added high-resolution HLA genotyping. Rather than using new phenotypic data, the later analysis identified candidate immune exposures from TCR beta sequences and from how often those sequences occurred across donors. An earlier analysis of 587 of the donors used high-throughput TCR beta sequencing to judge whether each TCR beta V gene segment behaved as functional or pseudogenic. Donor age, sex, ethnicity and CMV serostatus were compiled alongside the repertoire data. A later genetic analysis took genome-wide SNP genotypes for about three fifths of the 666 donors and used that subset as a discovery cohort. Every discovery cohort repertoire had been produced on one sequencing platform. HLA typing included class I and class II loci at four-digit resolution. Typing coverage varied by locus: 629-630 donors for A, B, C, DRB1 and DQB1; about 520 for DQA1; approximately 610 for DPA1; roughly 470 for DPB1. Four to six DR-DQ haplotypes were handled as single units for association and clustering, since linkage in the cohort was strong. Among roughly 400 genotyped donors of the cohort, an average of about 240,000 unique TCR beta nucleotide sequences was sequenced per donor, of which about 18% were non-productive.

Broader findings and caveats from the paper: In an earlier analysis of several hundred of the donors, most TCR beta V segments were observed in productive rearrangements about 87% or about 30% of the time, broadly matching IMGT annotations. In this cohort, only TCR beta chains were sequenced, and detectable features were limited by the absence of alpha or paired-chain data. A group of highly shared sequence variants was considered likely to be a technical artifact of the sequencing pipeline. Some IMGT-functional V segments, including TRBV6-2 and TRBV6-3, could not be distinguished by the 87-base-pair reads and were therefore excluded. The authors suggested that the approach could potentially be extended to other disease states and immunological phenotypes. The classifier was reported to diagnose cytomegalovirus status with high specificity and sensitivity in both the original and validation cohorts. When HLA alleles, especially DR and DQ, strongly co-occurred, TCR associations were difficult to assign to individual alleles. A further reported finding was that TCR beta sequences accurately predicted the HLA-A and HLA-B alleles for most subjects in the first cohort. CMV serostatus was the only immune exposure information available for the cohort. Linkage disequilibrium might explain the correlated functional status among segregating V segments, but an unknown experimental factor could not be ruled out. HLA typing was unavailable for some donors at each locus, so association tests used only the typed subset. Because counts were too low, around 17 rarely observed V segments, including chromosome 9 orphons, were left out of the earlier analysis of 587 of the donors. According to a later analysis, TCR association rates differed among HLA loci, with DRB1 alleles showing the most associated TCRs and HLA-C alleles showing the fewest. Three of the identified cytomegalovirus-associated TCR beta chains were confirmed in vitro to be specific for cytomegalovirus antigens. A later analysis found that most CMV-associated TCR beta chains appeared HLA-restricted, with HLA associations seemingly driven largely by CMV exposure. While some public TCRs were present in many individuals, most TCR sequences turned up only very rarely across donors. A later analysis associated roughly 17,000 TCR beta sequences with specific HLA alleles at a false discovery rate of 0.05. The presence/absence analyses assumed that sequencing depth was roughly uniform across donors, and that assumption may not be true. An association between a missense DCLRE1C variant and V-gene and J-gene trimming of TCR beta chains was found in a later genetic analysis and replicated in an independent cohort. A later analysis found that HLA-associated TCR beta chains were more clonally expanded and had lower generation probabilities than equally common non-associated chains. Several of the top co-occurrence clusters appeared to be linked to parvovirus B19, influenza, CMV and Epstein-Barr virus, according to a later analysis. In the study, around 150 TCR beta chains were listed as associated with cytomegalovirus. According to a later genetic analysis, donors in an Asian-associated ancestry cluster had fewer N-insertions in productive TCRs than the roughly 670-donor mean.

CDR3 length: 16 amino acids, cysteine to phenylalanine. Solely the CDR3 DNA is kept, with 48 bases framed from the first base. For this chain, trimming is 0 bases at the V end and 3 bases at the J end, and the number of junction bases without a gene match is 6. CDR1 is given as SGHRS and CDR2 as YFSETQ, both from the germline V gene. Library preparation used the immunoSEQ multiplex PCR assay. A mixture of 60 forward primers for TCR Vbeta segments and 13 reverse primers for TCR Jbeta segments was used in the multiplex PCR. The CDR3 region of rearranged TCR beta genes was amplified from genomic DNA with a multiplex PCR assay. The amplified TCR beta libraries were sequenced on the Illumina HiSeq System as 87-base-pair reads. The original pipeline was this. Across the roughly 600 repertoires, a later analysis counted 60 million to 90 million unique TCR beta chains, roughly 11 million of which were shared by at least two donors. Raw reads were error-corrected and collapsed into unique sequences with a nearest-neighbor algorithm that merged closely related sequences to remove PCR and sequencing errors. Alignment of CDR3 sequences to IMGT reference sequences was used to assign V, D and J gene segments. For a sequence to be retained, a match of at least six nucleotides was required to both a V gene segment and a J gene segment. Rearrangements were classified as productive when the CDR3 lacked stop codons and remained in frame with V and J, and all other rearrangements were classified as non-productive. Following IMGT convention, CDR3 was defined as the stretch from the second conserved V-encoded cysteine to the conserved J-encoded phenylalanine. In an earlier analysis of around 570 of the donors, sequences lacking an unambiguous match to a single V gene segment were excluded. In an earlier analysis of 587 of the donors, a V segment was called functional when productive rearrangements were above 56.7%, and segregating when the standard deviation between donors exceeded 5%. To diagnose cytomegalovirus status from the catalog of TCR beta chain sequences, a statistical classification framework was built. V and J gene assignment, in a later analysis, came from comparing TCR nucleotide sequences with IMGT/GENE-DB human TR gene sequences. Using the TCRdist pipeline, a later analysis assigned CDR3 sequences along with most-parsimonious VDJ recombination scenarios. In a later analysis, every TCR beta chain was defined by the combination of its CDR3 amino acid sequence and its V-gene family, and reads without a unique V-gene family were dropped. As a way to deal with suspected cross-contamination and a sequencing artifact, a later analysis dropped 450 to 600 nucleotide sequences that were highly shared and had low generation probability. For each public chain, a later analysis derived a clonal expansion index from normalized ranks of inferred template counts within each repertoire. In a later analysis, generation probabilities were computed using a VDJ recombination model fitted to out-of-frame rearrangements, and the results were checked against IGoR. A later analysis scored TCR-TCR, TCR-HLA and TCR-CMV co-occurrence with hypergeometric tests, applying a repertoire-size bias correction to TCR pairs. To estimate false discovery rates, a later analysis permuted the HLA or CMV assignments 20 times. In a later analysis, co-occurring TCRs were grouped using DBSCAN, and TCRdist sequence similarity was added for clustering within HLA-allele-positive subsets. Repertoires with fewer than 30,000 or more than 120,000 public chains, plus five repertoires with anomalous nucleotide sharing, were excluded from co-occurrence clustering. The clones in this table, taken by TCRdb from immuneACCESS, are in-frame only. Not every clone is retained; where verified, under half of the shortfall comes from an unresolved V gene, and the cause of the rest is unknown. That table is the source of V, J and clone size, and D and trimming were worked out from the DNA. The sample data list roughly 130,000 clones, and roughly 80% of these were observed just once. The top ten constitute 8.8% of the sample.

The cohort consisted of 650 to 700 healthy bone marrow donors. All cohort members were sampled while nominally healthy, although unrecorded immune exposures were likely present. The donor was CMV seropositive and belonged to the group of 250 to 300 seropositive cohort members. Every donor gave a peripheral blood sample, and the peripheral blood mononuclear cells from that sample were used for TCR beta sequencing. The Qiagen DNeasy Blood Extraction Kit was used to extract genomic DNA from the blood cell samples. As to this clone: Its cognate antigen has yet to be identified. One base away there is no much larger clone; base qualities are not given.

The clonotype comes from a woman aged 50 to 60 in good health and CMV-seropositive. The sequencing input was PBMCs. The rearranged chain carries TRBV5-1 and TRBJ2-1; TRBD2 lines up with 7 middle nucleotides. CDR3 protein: CASSLESTGGYNEQFF. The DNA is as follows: TGCGCCAGCAGCTTGGAGAGCACGGGAGGCTACAATGAGCAGTTCTTC.